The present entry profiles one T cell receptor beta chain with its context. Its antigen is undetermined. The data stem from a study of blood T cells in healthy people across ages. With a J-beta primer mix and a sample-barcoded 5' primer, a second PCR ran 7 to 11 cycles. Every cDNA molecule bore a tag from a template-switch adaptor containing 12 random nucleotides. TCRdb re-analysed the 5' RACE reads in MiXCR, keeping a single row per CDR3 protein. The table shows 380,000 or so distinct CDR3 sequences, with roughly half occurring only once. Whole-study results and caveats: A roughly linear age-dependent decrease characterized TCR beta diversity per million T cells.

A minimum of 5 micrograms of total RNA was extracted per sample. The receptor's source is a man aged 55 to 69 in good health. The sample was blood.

Here the CDR3 reads CAWSQRLAGADTQYF. The CDR3 DNA follows: TGTGCCTGGAGTCAACGACTAGCGGGAGCCGATACGCAGTATTTT. The chain combines TRBV30 with TRBJ2-3; 12 bases map to TRBD2. Unmatched junction bases numbered 6, after V lost 2 bases and J lost 6 bases. The CDR3 extends over 15 amino acids. CDR1 is GTSNPN and CDR2 is SVGIG in the germline V gene (reference sequence).